This T cell receptor (beta chain) stems from a study of cytomegalovirus exposure and HLA in healthy donors. V was pared by 5 bases and J by 1 base, with 4 bases of the junction left unmatched. The CDR3 runs 16 residues. Germline V gene sequence: CDR1 SGHTA, CDR2 FQGNSA. 13 Jbeta primers and 60 Vbeta primers were used for the PCR. Data came from immunoSEQ multiplex PCR; TCRdb stores just in-frame clones and leaves some out. The table shows 70,000 to 90,000 clones, with around three fifths occurring only once. The TCR originated in a woman aged 40 to 49 in good health and CMV-seropositive. The sample taken for sequencing was PBMCs. The chain recombines TRBV7-2 with TRBJ2-2, with TRBD2 matching over 10 bases. CDR3 region: CASSRAGGGNTGELFF. As DNA, the CDR3 is TGTGCCAGCAGCCGAGCGGGAGGGGGGAACACCGGGGAGCTGTTTTTT.